This T cell receptor (beta chain) was sequenced in a study of persistence of HIV-infected CD4 T cells. V was trimmed by 6 bases and J by 0 bases, leaving 8 bases between them. The CDR3 covers 13 residues. Sequencing used immunoSEQ version 4 in survey mode. Data came from immunoSEQ multiplex PCR; TCRdb stores just in-frame clones and leaves some out. The sample carries around 24,000 clones, approximately 79% recorded once. Overlapping HIV-1 Gag 15-mer peptides at around 0.91 ug per peptide per mL were used. Sorting selected CD4+ T cells upregulating both CD40 ligand and CD69. Adults with HIV-1 started suppressive ART while chronically infected. CD4+ T cell counts exceeded 400 cells/uL; CMV serology was positive. This clone was detected a few times. Its antigen is still unknown.

The chain uses TRBV12-3 or TRBV12-4 and TRBJ1-1; possibly TRBD1 for D (5 bases). This sequence originates from an adult man with HIV who was CMV-seropositive. The starting material was CD4+ T cells sorted from PBMCs after approximately 19-hour stimulation, obtained from a patient who received antiretroviral therapy. The CDR3 reads CASSRDMNTEAFF. Written as DNA, the CDR3 is TGTGCCAGCAGCAGGGATATGAACACTGAAGCTTTCTTT.